These T cell receptor beta chains were read from a single sample in a study of T cells in localized non-small cell lung cancer. This table comes from immunoSEQ multiplex PCR, and its TCRdb copy is limited to in-frame clones, with some not included. In the table there are 25,000 to 35,000 clones, 87% of which are singletons. The source material was peripheral blood, sampled before any cancer treatment. These TCRs come from a male donor aged 60 or over with stage I lung adenocarcinoma. Each CDR3 is given with its conserved first and last residue. D genes are given only for firm matches. The size field is filled for only some rows; it gives once, few, many or a size class.

.,.,TRBJ1-1,TRBV2,TGTGCCAGCAGTGAGACCTTGCCTAGGACTACTGAAGCTTTCTTT,CASSETLPRTTEAFF
TRBD1,few,TRBJ1-6,TRBV18,TGTGCCAGCTCACGCGACAGGGTAGACTCACCCCTCCACTTT,CASSRDRVDSPLHF
.,medium-sized,TRBJ1-4,TRBV10-2,TGCGCCAGCAGTCGGGGGCAGGGGGAAAAACTGTTTTTT,CASSRGQGEKLFF
.,.,TRBJ1-5,TRBV6-1,TGTGCCACCTACAGAGGGGATCAGCCCCAGCATTTT,CATYRGDQPQHF
.,.,TRBJ2-3,TRBV6-4,TGTGCCAGCAGTGAGGGTGGCACAGATACGCAGTATTTT,CASSEGGTDTQYF
TRBD1,.,TRBJ1-2,TRBV28,TGTGCCAGCAGTTCACCGGGACAGGGGAACTATGGCTACACCTTC,CASSSPGQGNYGYTF
.,.,TRBJ2-2,TRBV15,TGTGCCACCGGCTGGGCCATGAACACCGGGGAGCTGTTTTTT,CATGWAMNTGELFF
.,.,TRBJ2-7,TRBV5-8,TGTGCCAGCAACATGATGACAGGCCGCTCCTACGAGCAGTACTTC,CASNMMTGRSYEQYF
.,once,TRBJ1-1,TRBV30,TGTGCCTGGAGTATATCCGGGAGAAGCGAAGCTTTCTTT,CAWSISGRSEAFF
.,.,TRBJ2-5,TRBV7-2,TGTGCCAGCAGCTTGCCCGGGGTTCGACGGGAGACCCAGTACTTC,CASSLPGVRRETQYF
.,.,TRBJ1-2,TRBV28,TGTGCCAGCGGACGTCAGGATTCAAGCTATGGCTACACCTTC,CASGRQDSSYGYTF
.,.,TRBJ1-2,TRBV28,TGTGCCAGCAGTTTGGCCGCTCGGGGCTACACCTTC,CASSLAARGYTF
TRBD1,.,TRBJ1-5,TRBV7-8,TGTGCCAGCAGCCTAGGACAGGGCGCCTATAGCAATCAGCCCCAGCATTTT,CASSLGQGAYSNQPQHF
.,.,TRBJ2-2,TRBV6-5,TGTGCCAGCAGCGTTTACAGGAGGGGTTCCGGGGAGCTGTTTTTT,CASSVYRRGSGELFF
.,.,TRBJ2-5,TRBV18,TGTGCCAGCTCACAAAGAGGCACCGCCCGGAAGGAGACCCAGTACTTC,CASSQRGTARKETQYF
.,.,TRBJ2-1,TRBV7-9,TGTGCCAGCAGTTCCCCCCACAGCGGGTACAATGAGCAGTTCTTC,CASSSPHSGYNEQFF
TRBD1,.,TRBJ2-5,TRBV28,TGTGCCAGCACCGGACAGGGACAGAGAGAGACCCAGTACTTC,CASTGQGQRETQYF
.,.,TRBJ1-2,TRBV7-2,TGTGCCAGCAGCTTAGCAGGGAAAGGGCTTTACGGCTACACCTTC,CASSLAGKGLYGYTF
.,.,TRBJ1-1,TRBV18,TGTGCCAGCTCAGTATTGGACGAGAACACTGAAGCTTTCTTT,CASSVLDENTEAFF
.,.,TRBJ2-7,TRBV7-2,TGTGCCAGCAGCTTAGGGACCTACGAGCAGTACTTC,CASSLGTYEQYF
.,.,TRBJ2-3,TRBV19,TGTGCCAGTAGTATACAAGATACGCAGTATTTT,CASSIQDTQYF
.,once,TRBJ1-1,TRBV6-5,TGTGCCAGCAGTTACGGGGCGGGTGAAGCTTTCTTT,CASSYGAGEAFF
TRBD1,.,TRBJ2-5,TRBV5-1,TGCGCCAGCAGCTTGGGGGACAGGGGACAAGAGACCCAGTACTTC,CASSLGDRGQETQYF
TRBD1,once,TRBJ2-3,TRBV7-3,TGTGCCAGCAGCCCCGGGACAGGGCGGAATACGCAGTATTTT,CASSPGTGRNTQYF
TRBD1,.,TRBJ2-4,TRBV7-2,TGTGCCAGCAGCTCCCCCCGGGACAGGGTCCAAAACATTCAGTACTTC,CASSSPRDRVQNIQYF
.,.,TRBJ2-7,TRBV30,TGTGCCTGGAGTCCGCCCGGGCCCTCCTACGAGCAGTACTTC,CAWSPPGPSYEQYF
.,.,TRBJ1-1,TRBV29-1,TGCAGCGCAGTGGGCACTGAAGCTTTCTTT,CSAVGTEAFF
TRBD2,.,TRBJ2-3,TRBV5-1,TGCGCCAGCCGCCAACTAGCGGGGGGGCCCGCAGATACGCAGTATTTT,CASRQLAGGPADTQYF
.,once,TRBJ1-2,TRBV7-9,TGTGCCAGCAGCTTAGCCGGCGGGGGAAACTATGGCTACACCTTC,CASSLAGGGNYGYTF
TRBD1,few,TRBJ1-2,TRBV19,TGTGCCAGTAGTCCCCAGGACAGGGACTTCTATGGCTACACCTTC,CASSPQDRDFYGYTF
.,.,TRBJ2-7,TRBV30,TGTGCCTGGAGGGCCCCGTTTGCGGGGCCCTACGAGCAGTACTTC,CAWRAPFAGPYEQYF
.,.,TRBJ2-7,TRBV29-1,TGCAGCGTGAGAATAGCAAGCGAGCAGTACTTC,CSVRIASEQYF
.,.,TRBJ1-4,TRBV4-2,TGTGCCAGCAGCCAAGATCCCGAGGCCAGAAAACTGTTTTTT,CASSQDPEARKLFF
.,.,TRBJ2-7,TRBV10-3,TGTGCCATCAGTGCCGGGGCCCACTCCTACGAGCAGTACTTC,CAISAGAHSYEQYF
.,medium-sized,TRBJ1-1,TRBV7-8,TGTGCCAGCAGCTTAGGCAGGAACACTGAAGCTTTCTTT,CASSLGRNTEAFF
.,.,TRBJ2-7,TRBV9,TGTGCCAGCAGCCCCCGGGTCTCGGGTTACGAGCAGTACTTC,CASSPRVSGYEQYF
.,.,TRBJ1-6,TRBV19,TGTGCCAGTAGTATACGCCAGGGGAATTCACCCCTCCACTTT,CASSIRQGNSPLHF
.,.,TRBJ1-1,TRBV7-9,TGTGCCAGCAGCTTATCGGGGGGTCAAGGCACTGAAGCTTTCTTT,CASSLSGGQGTEAFF
.,.,TRBJ1-3,TRBV7-6,TGTGCCAGCAGCTTAAATACAGGATCTGGAAACACCATATATTTT,CASSLNTGSGNTIYF
.,.,TRBJ1-2,TRBV6-9,TGTGCCAGCAGTTTAGTCACAGGGCACCCCTATGGCTACACCTTC,CASSLVTGHPYGYTF
.,.,TRBJ2-5,TRBV30,TGTGCCTGGACGCAGGGGGGGGAACCAAAAGAGACCCAGTACTTC,CAWTQGGEPKETQYF
TRBD1,.,TRBJ1-2,TRBV15,TGTGCCACCAGCAGAGGAGGACAGGGGGCAATTGGCTACACCTTC,CATSRGGQGAIGYTF
.,.,TRBJ1-2,TRBV19,TGTGCCAGTACCCCCGGACCGAGTAACTATGGCTACACCTTC,CASTPGPSNYGYTF
.,.,TRBJ1-2,TRBV29-1,TGCAGCGTTACAGGGTCCCTCAACTATGGCTACACCTTC,CSVTGSLNYGYTF
.,.,TRBJ1-6,TRBV5-5,TGTGCCAGCAGCACCCGGGACGGCATAAATTCACCCCTCCACTTT,CASSTRDGINSPLHF
.,.,TRBJ2-7,TRBV27,TGTGCCAGCAGTTTCAGACGGCTGTCGGACGAGCAGTACTTC,CASSFRRLSDEQYF